This T cell receptor beta chain was observed in a study of blood T cell repertoires in COVID-19. On the study more broadly: Samples of COVID-19 (acute and convalescent) were obtained from the United States, Italy and Spain.

The protocol was immunoSEQ multiplex PCR, while the TCRdb copy is restricted to in-frame clones and leaves out a portion. Of 250,000 or so clones in the sample, approximately 90% are singletons; the top ten hold roughly 4.3%. Recruitment covered about 26 US areas and drew participants whose ages spanned roughly 18 to 100 years. Researchers sorted participants into cohorts using their self-reported clinical history. The sequence was obtained from a woman aged 30 to 39 with acute COVID-19. The specimen was PBMCs or T cells enriched from blood (not recorded which).

The chain's CDR3 is CASSIGDRGRNIQYF. The DNA for the CDR3 is TGTGCCAGTAGTATAGGGGACAGGGGGCGCAACATTCAGTACTTC. The V call is TRBV19, the J call TRBJ2-4, with TRBD1 identical over 12 bases. V shed 1 base and J 7 bases; nucleotides not matched to a gene: 2. The CDR3 is 15 amino acids. The germline gives CDR1 LNHDA, CDR2 SQIVND (reference sequence).